Below are 25 T cell receptor beta chains sequenced from a single sample in a study of blood T cells in healthy people across ages. The authors ran a second PCR of about 7 to 12 cycles using a sample-barcoded 5' primer and a J-beta primer mix. TCRdb fed the 5' RACE reads into MiXCR, producing one record per CDR3 protein. The sample lists 1 million or so distinct CDR3 sequences, approximately 25% seen once, with around 0.75% in the top ten. The same sample was also used in a study of T cells of mothers and their children.

The source material was blood. These receptors came from a girl aged 2 to 9 in good health.

As regards this clonotype: Mismatch with germline at one junction end may stem from a read error. CDR3 residues: CASSPTHEVGNEQFF. The CDR3 bases are TGTGCTAGCAGCCCGACCCACGAAGTGGGCAATGAGCAGTTCTTC. This chain links TRBV7-7 with TRBJ2-1; D call uncertain. The V gene's germline CDR1 is SSHAT and CDR2 FNYEAQ (reference sequence). The CDR3 covers 15 residues.

This clonotype was seen a handful of times. CDR3: CASSYTTSGRAEQYF. The CDR3 DNA follows: TGTGCCAGCAGTTACACAACTAGCGGGAGGGCAGAGCAGTACTTC. The V gene is TRBV6-5, the J gene TRBJ2-5, with 13 bases lining up with TRBD2. V trimming: 2 bases; J trimming: 11 bases; junction bases outside the gene matches: 8. The germline gives CDR1 MNHEY, CDR2 SVGAGI. This CDR3 has 15 residues.

V usage is TRBV9 and J usage is TRBJ2-5; a weak D match, TRBD1 (5 bases). The end of the DNA is better explained by TRBJ2-7, so the J call may be wrong. The CDR3 has 15 amino acids. Per the germline V gene, CDR1 is SGDLS and CDR2 is YYNGEE. For the CDR3, the DNA is TGTGCCAGCTCCGACGGCCCCACAGGTTCCTACGAGCAGTACTTC. Amino acids: CASSDGPTGSYEQYF.

The genes are TRBV29-1 and TRBJ1-2; D may be TRBD1 (5 bases). Germline-derived CDR1 and CDR2 are SQVTM and ANQGSEA. V lost 0 bases and J 5 bases, leaving 19 bases between the germline ends. The CDR3 contains 16 residues. CDR3 in DNA: TGCAGCGTTGAAGAACCCCAGGGAGGAGTACCTTATGGCTACACCTTC. This translates into CSVEEPQGGVPYGYTF.

The chain is built from TRBV20-1 and TRBJ2-6; D may be TRBD1 (6 bases). Trimming removed 4 bases at V and 0 bases at J, with 10 bases between. This CDR3 is 15 amino acids long. CDR1 is DFQATT, CDR2 SNEGSKA, per germline (reference sequence). CDR3 residues: CSATGALSGANVLTF. CDR3 DNA: TGCAGTGCTACAGGGGCCCTCTCTGGGGCCAACGTCCTGACTTTC.

This clonotype has more than one count but fewer than ten. The chain is built from TRBV6-5 and TRBJ2-1; TRBD1 matches at 10 bases. Germline V gene lookup returns CDR1 MNHEY and CDR2 SVGAGI. V lost 8 bases, J lost 9 bases, and 4 bases stayed unmatched. The CDR3 is 12 amino acids. CDR3: CASGDRGLEQFF. As DNA, the CDR3 is TGTGCCAGCGGGGACAGGGGTCTTGAGCAGTTCTTC.

The chain joins TRBV29-1 to TRBJ2-3, with TRBD2 matching 8 bases. In germline, CDR1 is SQVTM, CDR2 ANQGSEA. V was clipped by 6 bases and J by 0 bases; unmatched bases: 8. CDR3 length equals 15 residues. Here the CDR3 reads CSVAGVSYSTDTQYF. CDR3 DNA sequence: TGCAGCGTAGCGGGAGTTTCCTATAGCACAGATACGCAGTATTTT.

This clonotype was recorded a few times. The rearrangement joins TRBV5-1 to TRBJ2-5; no clear D gene. Between the trimmed V and J ends, which lost 0 bases and 1 base, there was a span of 7 bases. The germline gives CDR1 SGHRS, CDR2 YFSETQ. This CDR3 region has 14 residues. This CDR3 is CASSLEQIQETQYF. In nucleotides, the CDR3 is TGCGCCAGCAGCTTGGAACAGATCCAAGAGACCCAGTACTTC.

This chain uses TRBV14 with TRBJ2-5; tentative D call: TRBD1 (6 bases). V shed 1 base and J shed 2 bases, with 17 bases lying between them. The CDR3 is 17 amino acids. CDR1 is SGHDN, CDR2 FVKESK, per germline. The CDR3 reads CASSQGNRETQQETQYF. CDR3 in DNA: TGTGCCAGCAGCCAAGGTAACAGGGAAACCCAACAAGAGACCCAGTACTTC.

A few counts support this clonotype. The chain employs TRBV20-1 and TRBJ1-1, with a tentative D call TRBD1 (6 bases). CDR1 and CDR2 (germline): DFQATT, SNEGSKA (reference sequence). V lost 3 bases, J lost 5 bases, and 13 bases lay in between. The length of the CDR3 is 13 residues. CDR3 residues: CSASPQGRTEAFF. The CDR3 bases are TGCAGTGCTAGTCCACAGGGTCGGACTGAAGCTTTCTTT.

This clonotype was counted only a few times. The V and J genes are TRBV29-1 and TRBJ2-5, with a tentative D call TRBD2 (5 bases). The better agreement between TRBJ2-1 and the DNA end casts doubt on the J call. Germline values: CDR1 SQVTM, CDR2 ANQGSEA. There are 12 residues in the CDR3. In DNA form, the CDR3 reads TGCAGCTACCGGGGTAATTACAATGAGCAGTTCTTC. Translating gives CSYRGNYNEQFF.

The chain joins TRBV4-3 to TRBJ1-1; unclear D gene. The germline gives CDR1 LGHNA, CDR2 YSLEER. Trimming removed 11 bases at V and 4 bases at J, with 14 bases between. The CDR3 is 12 residues long. In DNA form, the CDR3 reads TGCGCCGGAGAAGGGAAGCCCACTGAAGCTTTCTTT. This gives the protein CAGEGKPTEAFF.

The V call is TRBV10-2, the J call TRBJ2-7; a possible D gene is TRBD2 (5 bases). Germline CDR1 WSHSY, CDR2 SAAADI. V was trimmed by 4 bases and J by 0 bases, leaving 10 bases between them. The CDR3 covers 14 residues. Here the CDR3 DNA reads TGCGCCAGCAGTGCGGCGGGCCTCTCCTACGAGCAGTACTTC. This gives the protein CASSAAGLSYEQYF.

CDR3 in DNA: TGTGCCATCAGCAGGGAGGTGAGCTCCTACAATGAGCAGTTCTTC. This sequence encodes CAISREVSSYNEQFF. The chain employs TRBV10-3 and TRBJ2-1; the D gene is possibly TRBD2 (6 bases). The germline V gene encodes CDR1 ENHRY and CDR2 SYGVKD. The V end lost 6 bases, the J end lost 0 bases, and 12 bases lay between the germline ends. This CDR3 spans 15 amino acids.

Regarding this clonotype: A much larger clonotype is one base distant, so this may be a read error. The chain has TRBV2 and TRBJ2-2; tentatively, D is TRBD2 (5 bases). From germline, CDR1 is SNHLY and CDR2 FYNNEI. The CDR3 totals 12 residues. Here the CDR3 reads CASSDEVGEPFF. The CDR3 region has the DNA TGTGCCAGCAGTGATGAGGTTGGGGAGCCGTTTTTT.

V gene TRBV5-1 combines with J gene TRBJ2-5, with 9 bases that match TRBD1. The germline V gene has CDR1 SGHRS and CDR2 YFSETQ. The CDR3 length is 16 residues. V trimming: 1 base; J trimming: 0 bases; junction bases outside the gene matches: 4. CDR3 in DNA: TGCGCCAGCAGCTTGATACAGGGGGCAAACCAAGAGACCCAGTACTTC. Translated, it gives CASSLIQGANQETQYF.

In nucleotides, the CDR3 is TGTGCCAGCCGACAGGAGACCAGGGATGGCTACACCTTC. It codes for CASRQETRDGYTF. The chain recombines TRBV6-1 with TRBJ1-2; tentative D call: TRBD1 (6 bases). Germline V gene data show CDR1 as MNHNS and CDR2 as SASEGT. V lost 8 bases and J 6 bases, leaving 16 bases between the germline ends. CDR3 length equals 13 residues.

In its sample, this clonotype was seen a few times. The rearrangement links TRBV29-1 to TRBJ1-1; 7 bases fit TRBD1. J lost 1 base, V lost 6 bases, and 8 bases had no gene match. The CDR3 covers 14 residues. CDR1 and CDR2 (germline): SQVTM, ANQGSEA. The CDR3 nucleotides read TGCAGCGTGACCCGACAGGGCAAGAACACTGAAGCTTTCTTT. It specifies CSVTRQGKNTEAFF.

Only a few counts were recorded for this clonotype. The chain recombines TRBV12-3 or TRBV12-4 with TRBJ2-3, with D perhaps given as TRBD1 or TRBD2 (5 bases each). CDR3 length: 13 amino acids. Trimming shortened V by 9 bases and J by 2 bases, and 12 bases separated the two germline ends. CDR3 region: CASNPGTTDTQYF. DNA for the CDR3: TGTGCCAGTAACCCAGGGACCACAGATACGCAGTATTTT.

This clonotype was picked up a small number of times. V gene TRBV13 combines with J gene TRBJ2-7; D is unclear. The CDR3 contains 13 residues. Trimming took off 5 bases at V and 3 bases at J, with 11 bases between the two ends. Looked up from germline, CDR1 is PRHDT and CDR2 is FYEKMQ (reference sequence). CDR3 region: CASSTQLFYEQYF. DNA for the CDR3: TGTGCCAGCAGCACCCAATTATTCTACGAGCAGTACTTC.

Concerning this clonotype itself: At one end, the junction sequence differs from germline, possibly due to a read error. The V and J genes are TRBV29-1 and TRBJ2-5; 11 bases are a match to TRBD2. CDR1 and CDR2 from the germline V gene are SQVTM and ANQGSEA. This CDR3 has 14 residues. CDR3 region: CSVEGTSGQETQYF. The DNA for the CDR3 is TGCAGCGTGGAAGGGACTAGCGGCCAAGAGACCCAGTACTTC.

V and J are TRBV29-1 and TRBJ2-1; TRBD1 agrees at 9 bases. The ends lost 0 bases at V and 4 bases at J; junction bases unmatched: 1. The germline V gene encodes CDR1 SQVTM and CDR2 ANQGSEA. The CDR3 length is 14 residues. The chain's CDR3 is CSVEEDRGYNEQFF. The CDR3, as DNA: TGCAGCGTTGAAGAGGACAGGGGATACAATGAGCAGTTCTTC.

This clonotype was counted a few times. CDR3 residues: CASRASTGTSGSDTQYF. The DNA of the CDR3 is TGCGCCAGCAGGGCCTCTACCGGGACTAGCGGATCAGATACGCAGTATTTT. The chain has TRBV5-1 and TRBJ2-3; TRBD2 aligns across 11 bases. The ends lost 5 bases at V and 4 bases at J; junction bases unmatched: 12. Looked up from germline, CDR1 is SGHRS and CDR2 is YFSETQ. This CDR3 is built from 17 residues.

This clonotype was seen only a few times. The rearrangement links TRBV5-5 to TRBJ2-7, with no clear D. V dropped 0 bases and J dropped 3 bases, with 10 bases sitting between them. The CDR3 has 14 amino acids. Per the germline V gene, CDR1 is SGHKS and CDR2 is YYEKEE (reference sequence). In DNA form, the CDR3 reads TGTGCCAGCAGCTTGGCCTTCTTGTTCTACGAGCAGTACTTC. This translates into CASSLAFLFYEQYF.

The genes are TRBV6-5 and TRBJ2-4, with a tentative D call TRBD1 (6 bases). There are 16 residues in the CDR3. Germline V gene data show CDR1 as MNHEY and CDR2 as SVGAGI. V was cut by 5 bases and J by 3 bases, with 17 bases left in between. In nucleotides, the CDR3 is TGTGCCAGCAGTCGGGGAAGGGGGTTTGGCAAAAACATTCAGTACTTC. Amino acids: CASSRGRGFGKNIQYF.